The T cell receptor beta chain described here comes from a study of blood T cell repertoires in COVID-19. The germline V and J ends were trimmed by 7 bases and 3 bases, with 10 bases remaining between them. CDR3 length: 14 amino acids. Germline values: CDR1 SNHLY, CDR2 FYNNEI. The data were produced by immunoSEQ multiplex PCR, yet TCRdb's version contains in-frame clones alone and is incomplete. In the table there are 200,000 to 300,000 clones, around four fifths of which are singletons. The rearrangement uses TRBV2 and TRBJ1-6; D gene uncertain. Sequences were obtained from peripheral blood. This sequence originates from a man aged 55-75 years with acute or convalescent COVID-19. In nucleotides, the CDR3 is TGTGCCAGCATCGGACGGGACTATAATTCACCCCTCCACTTT. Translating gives CASIGRDYNSPLHF. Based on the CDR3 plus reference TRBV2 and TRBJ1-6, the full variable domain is EPEVTQTPSHQVTQMGQEVILRCVPISNHLYFYWYRQILGQKVEFLVSFYNNEISEKSEIFDDQFSVERPDGSNFTLKIRSTKLEDSAMYFCASIGRDYNSPLHFGNGTRLTVT.